These 32 T cell receptor beta chains came from one sample sequenced in a study of T cells in Graves' hyperthyroidism and ophthalmopathy. The CDR3 regions of TCR beta were amplified from RNA transcripts. HTBI primers drove first-round RT-PCR of the TCR CDR3. TCRdb reprocessed the multiplex PCR reads with MiXCR, giving one entry per CDR3 protein. The profile covers under 400,000 distinct CDR3 sequences, with 15% to 20% appearing a single time and around 15% taken by the ten largest. The sequenced material came from blood. The receptor set was obtained from a woman aged 40 to 50 with Graves' ophthalmopathy.

This clonotype was recorded at least ten times. DNA of the CDR3: TGTGCCAGCAGCGTTAGGGACAAGTCCTACGAGCAGTACTTC. Encoded protein: CASSVRDKSYEQYF. The chain carries TRBV7-9 and TRBJ2-7, with D perhaps TRBD1 (6 bases). V was cut by 5 bases and J by 1 base, with 12 bases left in between. The CDR3 is 14 amino acids. CDR1 is SEHNR and CDR2 is FQNEAQ in the germline V gene (reference sequence).

This clonotype was recorded many times. The rearrangement uses TRBV4-2 and TRBJ1-5; D ambiguous. The CDR3 totals 15 residues. V was clipped by 0 bases and J by 4 bases, with 10 bases between them. CDR1 and CDR2 (germline): LGHNA, YNFKEQ. CDR3 amino acids: CASSQEGSNNQPQHF. The CDR3 DNA follows: TGTGCCAGCAGCCAAGAAGGGTCGAATAATCAGCCCCAGCATTTT.

The chain recombines TRBV6-1 with TRBJ2-5; 11 nucleotides line up with TRBD2. CDR3 length equals 16 residues. Germline V CDR1 and CDR2: MNHNS, SASEGT. J gave up 6 bases and V 3 bases, and 9 bases lay outside the gene matches. CDR3 DNA sequence: TGTGCCAGCAGTGAGGTTAGCGGGAGGGTCGGGAAGACCCAGTACTTC. Its protein is CASSEVSGRVGKTQYF.

This clonotype was counted ten times or more. The chain recombines TRBV20-1 with TRBJ2-7; D unclear. V was clipped by 5 bases and J by 2 bases, with 10 bases between them. Germline lookup yields CDR1 DFQATT and CDR2 SNEGSKA (reference sequence). The CDR3 extends over 12 amino acids. The CDR3 loop is CSAAVAPYEQYF. The CDR3 bases are TGCAGTGCTGCAGTAGCCCCCTACGAGCAGTACTTC.

This clonotype was seen at least ten times. The chain couples TRBV6-1 to TRBJ2-5; D perhaps matches TRBD2 (5 bases). The CDR3 contains 13 residues. Germline loops: CDR1 MNHNS, CDR2 SASEGT. V shed 6 bases and J shed 5 bases, with 13 bases lying between them. CDR3 region: CASRKTSKETQYF. The CDR3 DNA is TGTGCCAGCAGAAAAACTAGTAAGGAGACCCAGTACTTC.

This clonotype was seen repeatedly, ten times or more. The rearrangement uses TRBV6-2 or TRBV6-3 and TRBJ1-1, with no clear D. Germline CDR1 and CDR2: MNHEY and SVGEGT. The CDR3 is made up of 16 amino acids. Trimming removed 5 bases from V and 0 bases from J, with 16 bases in between. The CDR3 nucleotides are TGTGCCAGCAGTCCAGGAGGGTTGGTGGTGAACACTGAAGCTTTCTTT. This codes for CASSPGGLVVNTEAFF.

In its sample, this clonotype was seen many times. The chain carries TRBV12-3 or TRBV12-4 and TRBJ2-7, with 8 bases fitting TRBD2. V gave up 3 bases and J gave up 2 bases; unmatched junction bases: 3. The CDR3 spans 14 residues. The CDR3 DNA reads as TGTGCCAGCAGTTTTGCGGGAGGAACCTACGAGCAGTACTTC. This translates into CASSFAGGTYEQYF.

This clonotype was counted ten times or more. V usage is TRBV28 and J usage is TRBJ1-5; 8 bases fit TRBD1. V lost 7 bases and J lost 6; bases outside the gene matches: 8. Per the germline V gene, CDR1 is MDHEN and CDR2 is SYDVKM. This CDR3 is built from 14 residues. In DNA, the CDR3 is TGTGCCAGCATTCACCAGGGGGCAAGTCAGCCCCAGCATTTT. Protein: CASIHQGASQPQHF.

This clonotype was picked up many times. The CDR3 loop is CSVEAEGYTF. The DNA for the CDR3 is TGCAGCGTTGAGGCGGAAGGCTACACCTTC. The rearrangement uses TRBV29-1 and TRBJ1-2, with D unresolved. Germline values: CDR1 SQVTM, CDR2 ANQGSEA. CDR3 length: 10 amino acids. V was cut by 3 bases and J by 8 bases, with 7 bases left in between.

The rearrangement uses TRBV6-2 or TRBV6-3 and TRBJ1-5; D remains unclear. V lost 5 bases and J lost 5, with 13 bases in between. The length of the CDR3 is 14 residues. Germline CDR1 reads MNHEY; CDR2 reads SVGEGT. The CDR3 DNA is TGTGCCAGCAGTGCCTACAGAAGTCATCAGCCCCAGCATTTT. Its protein product is CASSAYRSHQPQHF.

This clonotype was seen many times. The chain couples TRBV10-3 to TRBJ2-7; 9 nucleotides line up with TRBD1. V shed 9 bases, J shed 6 bases, and the junction held 3 bases outside the gene matches. This CDR3 spans 11 amino acids. The V gene's germline CDR1 is ENHRY and CDR2 SYGVKD. The CDR3 sequence: CAIQGAGEQYF. The CDR3 DNA is TGTGCCATACAGGGGGCGGGCGAGCAGTACTTC.

In this sample, this clonotype turned up many times. The chain recombines TRBV19 with TRBJ2-5; D may match TRBD1 or TRBD2 (5 bases each). Trimming pared 3 bases from V and 1 base from J, leaving 9 bases between. This CDR3 is built from 14 residues. Germline CDR1 and CDR2: LNHDA and SQIVND (reference sequence). CDR3 in amino acids: CASSIRGLQETQYF. The CDR3 DNA follows: TGTGCCAGTAGTATCCGGGGCCTCCAAGAGACCCAGTACTTC.

This clonotype was observed at least ten times. The genes are TRBV12-3 or TRBV12-4 and TRBJ2-5; the match to TRBD2 covers 15 bases. The junction had 8 bases not matched to a gene; V was cut back by 5 bases and J by 4 bases. There are 17 residues in the CDR3. The CDR3 DNA sequence: TGTGCCAGCAGTCCCGGGACTAGCGGGAGGTTGGGAGAGACCCAGTACTTC. Translating gives CASSPGTSGRLGETQYF.

This clonotype has at least ten counts. The rearrangement uses TRBV5-6 and TRBJ2-5, with D perhaps given as TRBD1 or TRBD2 (5 bases each). Trimming left V 4 bases short and J 5 bases short, with 24 bases between. Germline CDR1 is SGHDT and CDR2 is YYEEEE. This CDR3 has 17 residues. CDR3 in amino acids: CASSLGESYIQAETQYF. The CDR3 DNA sequence: TGTGCCAGCAGCCTAGGGGAGTCCTACATTCAAGCGGAGACCCAGTACTTC.

This clonotype was observed at least ten times. The chain is built from TRBV28 and TRBJ2-7, with a possible D match to TRBD2 (6 bases). Trimming removed 3 bases from V and 2 bases from J, with 20 bases in between. Germline assignment: CDR1 MDHEN and CDR2 SYDVKM. The CDR3 contains 17 residues. The CDR3 sequence: CASSFTGTPGETYEQYF. In DNA, the CDR3 is TGTGCCAGCAGTTTCACCGGGACTCCTGGTGAAACCTACGAGCAGTACTTC.

The table lists this clonotype with many counts. J is TRBJ2-5 and V is TRBV29-1; weak D call: TRBD2 (5 bases). Germline values: CDR1 SQVTM, CDR2 ANQGSEA. Trimming took off 6 bases at V and 1 base at J, with 15 bases between the two ends. The CDR3 runs to 14 residues. The CDR3 bases are TGCAGCGTGCGGAAAGGCGGGTTCCAAGAGACCCAGTACTTC. Its translation: CSVRKGGFQETQYF.

This clonotype was counted ten times or more. The V call is TRBV11-2, the J call TRBJ1-2, with D perhaps matching TRBD1 (5 bases). The germline gives CDR1 SGHAT, CDR2 FQNNGV. CDR3 size: 14 residues. Trimming stripped 0 bases from V and 6 bases from J, with 11 bases between. This CDR3 is CASSLDWGTHGYTF. The CDR3 bases are TGTGCCAGCAGCTTAGATTGGGGGACTCATGGCTACACCTTC.

About this clonotype itself: As the CDR3 is not closed by the conserved phenylalanine or tryptophan, this likely results from a read error. The chain has TRBV28 and TRBJ2-7, with 8 nucleotides matching TRBD1. The germline CDR1 and CDR2 sequences are MDHEN and SYDVKM. This CDR3 has 14 residues. Trimming removed 10 bases from V and 2 bases from J; junction bases left unmatched: 10. CDR3 sequence (DNA): TGTGCCATACACCCACAGGGGGGAACCTACGAGCAGTACCTC. Translated: CAIHPQGGTYEQYL.

The gene calls are TRBV6-1 and TRBJ2-7; D ambiguous. V was cut by 4 bases and J by 3 bases, with 16 bases left in between. The CDR3 totals 15 residues. Per germline, CDR1 MNHNS and CDR2 SASEGT. The CDR3 sequence is CASSVEQSSLYEQYF. The CDR3 nucleotides read TGTGCCAGCAGTGTTGAGCAAAGCTCCCTCTACGAGCAGTACTTC.

This clonotype was seen many times. J is TRBJ2-6 and V is TRBV6-1; TRBD1 agrees at 8 bases. This CDR3 region has 17 residues. V shed 4 bases and J 0 bases; nucleotides not matched to a gene: 5. The germline CDR1 and CDR2 sequences are MNHNS and SASEGT. This CDR3 is CASSATGELSGANVLTF. CDR3 sequence (DNA): TGTGCCAGCAGTGCGACAGGGGAGCTCTCTGGGGCCAACGTCCTGACTTTC.

This clonotype was found many times. The V call is TRBV20-1, the J call TRBJ2-5; 11 nucleotides align to TRBD2. This CDR3 comprises 15 residues. Germline V gene data show CDR1 as DFQATT and CDR2 as SNEGSKA (reference sequence). Trimming cost V 5 bases and J 1 base; bases outside gene matches: 6. Written as DNA, the CDR3 is TGCAGTGCTTTAAGACTAGCGGGATCCCAAGAGACCCAGTACTTC. Translation gives CSALRLAGSQETQYF.

This clonotype was detected ten times or more. This chain uses TRBV20-1 with TRBJ1-1, with D hard to call. Germline loops: CDR1 DFQATT, CDR2 SNEGSKA (reference sequence). This CDR3 has 13 amino acids. Trimming stripped 6 bases from V and 0 bases from J, with 11 bases between. The CDR3 DNA follows: TGCAGTGCCCATAGAAGGGTGAACACTGAAGCTTTCTTT. It encodes CSAHRRVNTEAFF.

There are many counts of this clonotype. The chain is built from TRBV29-1 and TRBJ1-1; a possible D gene is TRBD1 (6 bases). CDR3 size: 12 residues. The germline V and J ends were trimmed by 7 bases and 0 bases, with 9 bases remaining between them. Per germline, CDR1 SQVTM and CDR2 ANQGSEA. CDR3 sequence (DNA): TGCAGCGCCTGGACAGTGAACACTGAAGCTTTCTTT. Translating it yields CSAWTVNTEAFF. Supplemented by reference TRBV29-1 and TRBJ1-1, the full variable domain reads SAVISQKPSRDICQRGTSLTIQCQVDSQVTMMFWYRQQPGQSLTLIATANQGSEATYESGFVIDKFPISRPNLTFSTLTVSNMSPEDSSIYLCSAWTVNTEAFFGQGTRLTVV.

V is TRBV6-1 and J is TRBJ1-2; D gene unclear. The germline gives CDR1 MNHNS, CDR2 SASEGT. The CDR3 loop spans 12 amino acids. V was clipped by 6 bases and J by 6 bases, with 11 bases between them. CDR3 coding DNA: TGTGCCAGCAGCGAGATAGGGAATGGCTACACCTTC. Translation: CASSEIGNGYTF.

This clonotype was seen ten or more times. V usage is TRBV7-2 and J usage is TRBJ2-5, with D tentatively TRBD1 or TRBD2 (5 bases each). This CDR3 contains 13 residues. The ends were cut back, 5 bases at V and 4 bases at J, with 11 bases in the middle. Germline loops: CDR1 SGHTA, CDR2 FQGNSA. The chain's CDR3 is CASSLRGVETQYF. The CDR3 nucleotides are TGTGCCAGCAGCCTGAGGGGCGTAGAGACCCAGTACTTC.

In its sample, this clonotype was seen a few times. The rearrangement links TRBV3-1 to TRBJ1-2; a weak D match, TRBD1 (6 bases). The germline V and J ends were trimmed by 5 bases and 7 bases, with 20 bases remaining between them. The CDR3 runs to 15 residues. CDR1 is LGHDT and CDR2 is YNNKEL in the germline V gene (reference sequence). The CDR3 protein is CASSYILQGQGGYTF. Written as DNA, the CDR3 is TGTGCCAGCAGCTATATCTTACAGGGACAAGGTGGCTACACCTTC. Full variable domain (remainder filled in from reference TRBV3-1 and TRBJ1-2): DTAVSQTPKYLVTQMGNDKSIKCEQNLGHDTMYWYKQDSKKFLKIMFSYNNKELIINETVPNRFSPKSPDKAHLNLHINSLELGDSAVYFCASSYILQGQGGYTFGSGTRLTVV.

This chain joins TRBV7-2 and TRBJ2-7, with a possible D match to TRBD2 (5 bases). Trimming shortened V by 5 bases and J by 5 bases, and 10 bases separated the two germline ends. CDR1 and CDR2 (germline): SGHTA, FQGNSA. The CDR3 is 12 amino acids. The DNA of the CDR3 is TGTGCCAGCAGCCGCGGGCTAGACGAGCAGTACTTC. Translating it yields CASSRGLDEQYF. The variable domain in full, with the rest retrieved from reference TRBV7-2 and TRBJ2-7, is GAGVSQSPSNKVTEKGKDVELRCDPISGHTALYWYRQSLGQGLEFLIYFQGNSAPDKSGLPSDRFSAERTGGSVSTLTIQRTQQEDSAVYLCASSRGLDEQYFGPGTRLTVT.

This clonotype came up many times. The chain recombines TRBV28 with TRBJ2-7, with a weak D call TRBD1 (6 bases). CDR1 is MDHEN and CDR2 is SYDVKM in the germline V gene. V was cut by 3 bases and J by 5 bases, with 11 bases left in between. This CDR3 contains 13 residues. CDR3: CASSFGAGDEQYF. In nucleotides, the CDR3 is TGTGCCAGCAGTTTCGGTGCAGGGGACGAGCAGTACTTC.

This clonotype occurred many times. The genes are TRBV7-9 and TRBJ1-2; D is ambiguous. There are 14 residues in the CDR3. Germline V lookup: CDR1 SEHNR, CDR2 FQNEAQ (reference sequence). V was cut by 5 bases and J by 4 bases, with 14 bases left in between. For the CDR3, the DNA is TGTGCCAGCAGCCGGCAGACAAGCATCTATGGCTACACCTTC. Its translation is CASSRQTSIYGYTF.

A few counts support this clonotype. V usage is TRBV6-1 and J usage is TRBJ1-1; possible D gene TRBD1, 5 bases. V was cut by 6 bases and J by 3 bases, with 14 bases left in between. Germline V gene lookup returns CDR1 MNHNS and CDR2 SASEGT. The CDR3 is made up of 14 amino acids. The CDR3 DNA is TGTGCCAGCAGCATAACGTGGGGGGACACTGAAGCTTTCTTT. Its translation is CASSITWGDTEAFF.

This clonotype was seen many times. The chain uses TRBV7-9 and TRBJ1-1; TRBD1 matches 8 bases. After removal of 2 bases from V and 9 bases from J, the junction contained 11 bases not matched to a gene. The CDR3 runs 15 residues. The germline CDR1 and CDR2 sequences are SEHNR and FQNEAQ (reference sequence). CDR3 sequence reads: CASSLSMTGDSKAFF. The CDR3 region has the DNA TGTGCCAGCAGCTTATCAATGACAGGGGACTCTAAAGCTTTCTTT. Complete variable domain (other parts from reference TRBV7-9 and TRBJ1-1): DTGVSQNPRHKITKRGQNVTFRCDPISEHNRLYWYRQTLGQGPEFLTYFQNEAQLEKSRLLSDRFSAERPKGSFSTLEIQRTEQGDSAMYLCASSLSMTGDSKAFFGQGTRLTVV.

This clonotype was counted many times. This chain links TRBV12-3 or TRBV12-4 with TRBJ1-1; 7 bases are shared with TRBD1. V gave up 6 bases and J gave up 5 bases; unmatched junction bases: 9. The CDR3 has 14 residues. For the CDR3, the DNA is TGTGCCAGCAGGCGGACAGGTGGTGTGACTGAAGCTTTCTTT. It codes for CASRRTGGVTEAFF.